This TCR beta chain was found in a study of blood T cell repertoires in COVID-19 (dated by TCRdb to 2018 to 2020). Concerning the study at large: Collaborator samples came from the United States, Italy and Spain and covered acute and convalescent phases of COVID-19. A de-identified subject ID, COVID-19 status, age in years and sex were almost always included in the sample metadata. Where HLA class I and class II types were available, the types were taken from metadata supplied by the sample provider, not from assay-based typing. The prospective study material was composed of cDNA or gDNA derived from T cells, B-cell-depleted T cells, or PBMCs. The samples were drawn from two sources: the first 160 participants of the ongoing ImmuneRACE study, and over 1,000 subjects contributed by 6 global collaborators. A freely available public database, intended as a resource for researchers studying the immune response to SARS-CoV-2, is where the repertoires were released. Subjects who had been exposed to COVID-19, were actively infected with it, or had recovered from it provided the deeply sampled blood TCRbeta repertoires that made up the dataset. Beyond this particular receptor, the publication reports: Clinical and demographic metadata were provided uncurated, with the amount varying by source and participant.

As regards this clone: No antigen is known for it. The sample holds no much larger clone one base away, and base qualities are not on file.

The immunoSEQ Assay, a bias-controlled multiplex PCR, was used to amplify TCRbeta CDR3 regions from genomic DNA. As for the original processing: Within the assay, amplification of reference gene primers was used to estimate how many nucleated cells each sample contained. Sequence reads were collapsed and filtered to measure the absolute abundance of every unique TCRbeta CDR3 rearrangement. For each sample, productive Simpson clonality was calculated as the square root of Simpson's diversity index across productive rearrangements. TCRdb carries this immuneACCESS record with in-frame sequences only. Its versions omit some clonotypes, under half of them owing to an unresolved V gene in the studies checked, with the rest unexplained. That table gives V, J and clone size, and the DNA gave D and trimming. A total of 100,000 to 150,000 clones appear in this sample, over 75% of them only once. The ten largest clones add up to roughly 3.9% of the sample.

The collaborating institutions used their own protocols to collect whole blood in K2EDTA tubes. For TCRbeta analysis, collaborators shipped samples in one of three forms: frozen whole blood, isolated PBMCs, or DNA extracted from either of those sample types. The CDR3 runs 13 residues from the cysteine to the phenylalanine. This entry keeps only the CDR3 DNA: 39 bases, framed from base 1. CDR1 and CDR2 (SQVTM, ANQGSEA) derive from the germline V gene. Unmatched junction bases come to 8, with V trimmed by 6 bases and J by 4 bases. The sample comprised peripheral blood. The chain uses TRBV29-1 and TRBJ1-1, with 7 central nucleotides matching TRBD1. The sequence was collected from a man aged 60 to 69 with acute or convalescent COVID-19. The sequenced DNA is TGCAGCGTGCAACAGGGGTTGTCCACTGAAGCTTTCTTT. Its protein reads: CSVQQGLSTEAFF.